This TCR beta chain emerged from a study of tumor-infiltrating lymphocytes in primary liver carcinoma. Study-wide context: Patients of both sexes were 30 to 69 years old. The study obtained roughly 3.5 to 7.5 million productive TCRbeta reads per sample, similar across tissue types. The study, taken as a whole, reports: About 7.5-25% of top clones, no more, were shared by all five regions.

Priming with a constant-region primer yielded TCR beta cDNA from roughly 0.45 ug total RNA. Libraries for TCR beta were built through three nested multiplex PCR rounds, which together made up a slightly modified ARM-PCR procedure. A C-beta reverse primer and TRBV1-TRBV30 forward primers served in each of the first two PCR rounds, at roughly 10 cycles apiece. MiXCR, run by TCRdb on the multiplex PCR reads, gives a single entry per CDR3 protein. The table lists approximately 110,000 distinct CDR3 sequences, 65% of them singletons. This CDR3 spans 15 amino acids. V trimming: 6 bases; J trimming: 10 bases; junction bases outside the gene matches: 13. Germline CDR1 reads MNHEY; CDR2 reads SVGEGT. Worth noting for this clonotype: No antigen is known for it.

Unsorted bulk tissue of roughly 20-31 mg yielded co-extracted RNA and DNA. Five discrete regions of every tumor underwent sampling. The chain joins TRBV6-2 or TRBV6-3 to TRBJ2-1; TRBD2 aligns across 9 bases. Sequencing was done on a sample of liver tumor tissue from sampling region 1. Stated subset: tumor region T1, superior pole. The receptor's source is a woman aged 55-70 years with primary liver carcinoma and hepatitis B virus infection. CDR3 in DNA: TGTGCCAGCAGGGGGGGGGTAGCGGGAGTAATGGAGCAGTTCTTC. Translating gives CASRGGVAGVMEQFF.